The 29 T cell receptor beta chains listed next were all sequenced from one sample in a study of T cells in Graves' hyperthyroidism and ophthalmopathy. Using RNA transcripts as the source, TCR beta CDR3 regions were amplified. First-round RT-PCR of the TCR CDR3 relied on the HTBI primer set. TCRdb reprocessed the multiplex PCR reads with MiXCR, giving one entry per CDR3 protein. Counted here are some 740,000 distinct CDR3 sequences, 14% occurring once; the ten biggest clones make up about 9.4%. The material sequenced was blood. These receptors came from a woman aged 18 to 35 with Graves' hyperthyroidism.

On this clonotype itself: At one of its ends the junction is not consistent with the germline gene, which may arise from a read error. The chain recombines TRBV10-3 with TRBJ2-1, with 9 bases identical to TRBD2. Germline CDR1 is ENHRY and CDR2 is SYGVKD. The CDR3 extends over 17 amino acids. CDR3 in amino acids: CATSGPLVGGRVSEQFF. In DNA, the CDR3 is TGTGCCACCAGTGGGCCCCTGGTTGGCGGGAGGGTCAGTGAGCAGTTCTTC.

Here the CDR3 DNA reads TGCAGTGCTCGGGACGGTTGGGAAGCTTTCTTT. This sequence encodes CSARDGWEAFF. The chain carries TRBV20-1 and TRBJ1-1; a weak D match, TRBD1 (5 bases). Trimming took off 5 bases at V and 8 bases at J, with 12 bases between the two ends. This CDR3 contains 11 residues. Germline CDR1 reads DFQATT; CDR2 reads SNEGSKA (reference sequence).

This chain connects TRBV6-2 or TRBV6-3 to TRBJ2-1; D possibly corresponds to TRBD2 (6 bases). Trimming took 5 bases from V and 10 from J, leaving 15 bases between them. CDR1 is MNHEY, CDR2 SVGEGT, per germline. The CDR3 runs to 13 residues. The DNA of the CDR3 is TGTGCCAGCAGTCCCGGGGGTGATTACGAGCAGTTCTTC. Protein product: CASSPGGDYEQFF.

This clonotype was recorded at least ten times. The chain uses TRBV11-2 and TRBJ1-1; TRBD1 agrees at 11 bases. The CDR3 covers 13 residues. Germline V gene lookup returns CDR1 SGHAT and CDR2 FQNNGV. V trimming: 1 base; J trimming: 11 bases; junction bases outside the gene matches: 3. The CDR3 loop reads CASSLGTGGVAFF. CDR3 nucleotide sequence: TGTGCCAGCAGCTTAGGGACAGGGGGCGTTGCTTTCTTT. The full variable domain, rest sourced from reference TRBV11-2 and TRBJ1-1, is EAGVAQSPRYKIIEKRQSVAFWCNPISGHATLYWYQQILGQGPKLLIQFQNNGVVDDSQLPKDRFSAERLKGVDSTLKIQPAKLEDSAVYLCASSLGTGGVAFFGQGTRLTVV.

Many counts were recorded for this clonotype. V and J are TRBV5-4 and TRBJ2-1; tentatively, D is TRBD2 (6 bases). Trimming left V 1 base short and J 0 bases short, with 8 bases between. CDR1 and CDR2 (germline): SGHNT, YYREEE (reference sequence). The CDR3 spans 15 residues. CDR3 sequence (DNA): TGTGCCAGCAGCTTGAGGCGGGGCTCCTACAATGAGCAGTTCTTC. It codes for CASSLRRGSYNEQFF.

This clonotype was detected a few times. A read error is possible here, since a much larger clone lies one base away. The chain employs TRBV27 and TRBJ2-1; 8 nucleotides line up with TRBD2. The germline CDR1 and CDR2 sequences are MNHEY and SMNVEV (reference sequence). The CDR3 runs to 13 residues. The V segment lost 8 bases and the J segment 8 bases; nucleotides outside the gene matches: 8. CDR3 loop: CASATRGGDEQFF. CDR3 sequence (DNA): TGTGCCAGCGCCACCCGGGGGGGGGATGAGCAGTTCTTC.

In its sample, this clonotype was seen many times. This sequence joins TRBV9 and TRBJ2-7; D gene unclear. The CDR3 loop spans 17 amino acids. V was clipped by 5 bases and J by 0 bases, with 21 bases between them. CDR1 SGDLS and CDR2 YYNGEE come from the germline V gene. The CDR3 DNA reads as TGTGCCAGCAGTGTAACCGTTCTTAAGTTTAGCTCCTACGAGCAGTACTTC. Residues: CASSVTVLKFSSYEQYF.

The chain is built from TRBV9 and TRBJ1-3, with D tentatively TRBD1 (6 bases). The V gene's germline CDR1 is SGDLS and CDR2 YYNGEE. CDR3 length: 16 amino acids. V was shortened by 3 bases and J by 0 bases, with 13 bases between the two germline ends. CDR3 sequence (DNA): TGTGCCAGCAGCGAGACAGGTCTGAACTCTGGAAACACCATATATTTT. As protein: CASSETGLNSGNTIYF.

The chain combines TRBV13 with TRBJ1-4; 7 nucleotides agree with TRBD1. There are 15 residues in the CDR3. V shed 5 bases, J shed 3 bases, and the junction held 6 bases outside the gene matches. Germline V gene data show CDR1 as PRHDT and CDR2 as FYEKMQ (reference sequence). CDR3 sequence (DNA): TGTGCCAGCAGCCGACAGGGCGAGGCTAATGAAAAACTGTTTTTT. Its translation: CASSRQGEANEKLFF.

This clonotype was detected only a few times. The chain recombines TRBV5-1 with TRBJ2-1, with D hard to call. Trimming shortened V by 0 bases and J by 8 bases, and 9 bases separated the two germline ends. There are 13 residues in the CDR3. In germline, CDR1 is SGHRS, CDR2 YFSETQ. The DNA of the CDR3 is TGCGCCAGCAGCTTGGGACCAAGCGATGAGCAGTTCTTC. It is translated as CASSLGPSDEQFF.

This clonotype has a handful of counts. The chain employs TRBV9 and TRBJ2-7; 8 positions match TRBD1. The trim removed 3 bases at V and 1 base at J, leaving 6 bases unmatched. Germline V CDR1 and CDR2: SGDLS, YYNGEE. This CDR3 comprises 15 residues. The CDR3 bases are TGTGCCAGCAGCGCCTCGGGACAGGTTTCCTACGAGCAGTACTTC. Its translation is CASSASGQVSYEQYF. The variable domain in full, with the rest retrieved from reference TRBV9 and TRBJ2-7, is DSGVTQTPKHLITATGQRVTLRCSPRSGDLSVYWYQQSLDQGLQFLIQYYNGEERAKGNILERFSAQQFPDLHSELNLSSLELGDSALYFCASSASGQVSYEQYFGPGTRLTVT.

This clonotype was counted a few times. CDR3 nucleotide sequence: TGTGCCAGCAGCCTAGACAGTAGGGTGGCCTACGAGCAGTACTTC. It codes for CASSLDSRVAYEQYF. The chain links TRBV12-3 or TRBV12-4 to TRBJ2-7; weak D call: TRBD1 (5 bases). The CDR3 runs 15 residues. V was shortened by 6 bases and J by 2 bases, with 17 bases between the two germline ends.

This clonotype was seen only a few times. V is TRBV28 and J is TRBJ1-5, with 7 bases lining up with TRBD1. Looked up from germline, CDR1 is MDHEN and CDR2 is SYDVKM. V shed 6 bases, J shed 4 bases, and the junction held 6 bases outside the gene matches. This CDR3 region has 14 residues. The CDR3: CASSPLTGNQPQHF. The DNA for the CDR3 is TGTGCCAGCAGCCCCCTGACAGGGAATCAGCCCCAGCATTTT.

This clonotype was seen many times. The chain recombines TRBV29-1 with TRBJ2-7; weak D call: TRBD2 (6 bases). CDR1 is SQVTM, CDR2 ANQGSEA, per germline. The CDR3 is made up of 14 amino acids. The V and J ends lost 1 base and 2 bases respectively, with 12 bases between them. CDR3 loop: CSVEVQRVPYEQYF. As DNA, the CDR3 is TGCAGCGTTGAAGTCCAGCGGGTCCCCTACGAGCAGTACTTC.

This clonotype was recorded many times. The genes are TRBV5-1 and TRBJ2-1, with 7 bases that match TRBD2. Germline V CDR1 and CDR2: SGHRS, YFSETQ. This CDR3 comprises 13 residues. V lost 7 bases, J lost 6 bases, and 7 bases stayed unmatched. The CDR3 loop reads CASRSGRGNEQFF. The CDR3 region has the DNA TGCGCCAGCCGAAGTGGGAGGGGCAATGAGCAGTTCTTC.

This clonotype has only a few counts. The V gene is TRBV20-1, the J gene TRBJ1-2, with D perhaps TRBD1 (5 bases). The CDR3 has 13 amino acids. The V end was cut by 2 bases, the J end by 3 bases, with 10 bases between. Germline V gene lookup returns CDR1 DFQATT and CDR2 SNEGSKA (reference sequence). In DNA, the CDR3 is TGCAGTGCTAGACCCTTGGGGGACTATGGCTACACCTTC. Its translation is CSARPLGDYGYTF.

This clonotype was counted only a few times. The gene calls are TRBV24-1 and TRBJ2-7, with 7 bases fitting TRBD1. V was pared by 5 bases and J by 4 bases, with 4 bases of the junction left unmatched. The CDR3 covers 13 residues. The germline gives CDR1 KGHDR, CDR2 SFDVKD. The CDR3 DNA reads as TGTGCCACCAGTGGCAGGGGGTCATACGAGCAGTACTTC. Protein product: CATSGRGSYEQYF.

V gene TRBV20-1 combines with J gene TRBJ1-5; no reliable D call. With 1 base removed from V and 2 bases from J, the gap between germline ends came to 9 bases. Germline V gene data show CDR1 as DFQATT and CDR2 as SNEGSKA (reference sequence). This CDR3 contains 14 residues. The CDR3 sequence is CSARALGCNQPQHF. The CDR3, as DNA: TGCAGTGCTAGAGCTCTAGGATGCAATCAGCCCCAGCATTTT.

This clonotype was seen more than once but under ten times. The CDR3 DNA is TGCAGTGCTAGAGATCAAGTCTCAGGGGCCAACGTCCTGACTTTC. Its translation is CSARDQVSGANVLTF. V is TRBV20-1 and J is TRBJ2-6; D uncertain. This CDR3 has 15 residues. V was cut by 0 bases and J by 4 bases, with 10 bases left in between. The germline V gene has CDR1 DFQATT and CDR2 SNEGSKA (reference sequence).

The J gene is TRBJ1-5, the V gene TRBV20-1; 8 nucleotides align to TRBD1. The V gene end was trimmed by 4 bases and the J gene end by 5 bases; junction bases not matched to a gene: 10. CDR1 DFQATT and CDR2 SNEGSKA come from the germline V gene (reference sequence). The CDR3 totals 15 residues. CDR3 nucleotides: TGCAGTGCTAAAAAGACAGGGGCGCGGTATCAGCCCCAGCATTTT. Translated, it gives CSAKKTGARYQPQHF.

This clonotype was observed many times. The chain links TRBV7-9 to TRBJ2-5, with D unresolved. From germline, CDR1 is SEHNR and CDR2 FQNEAQ (reference sequence). V was cut by 4 bases and J by 2 bases, with 14 bases left in between. The CDR3 has 15 residues. CDR3: CASSSDGALQETQYF. CDR3 coding DNA: TGTGCCAGCAGCTCGGACGGAGCCTTACAAGAGACCCAGTACTTC.

This clonotype was counted at least ten times. The chain employs TRBV20-1 and TRBJ2-1, with D unresolved. The CDR3 is 13 residues long. From germline, CDR1 is DFQATT and CDR2 SNEGSKA (reference sequence). The V end was cut by 1 base, the J end by 3 bases, with 7 bases between. CDR3: CSARARSYNEQFF. CDR3 DNA sequence: TGCAGTGCTAGAGCCCGCAGCTACAATGAGCAGTTCTTC.

This clonotype was seen ten or more times. The J gene is TRBJ2-7, the V gene TRBV7-2; D is undetermined. The CDR3 is made up of 12 amino acids. Germline V gene sequence: CDR1 SGHTA, CDR2 FQGNSA. With 4 bases removed from V and 7 bases from J, the gap between germline ends came to 11 bases. CDR3: CASSSRFVEQYF. DNA of the CDR3: TGTGCCAGCAGCTCTCGGTTTGTGGAGCAGTACTTC.

This clonotype was seen many times. V usage is TRBV6-1 and J usage is TRBJ1-2; 9 positions match TRBD1. CDR3 size: 14 residues. CDR1 and CDR2 from the germline V gene are MNHNS and SASEGT. With 5 bases clipped from V and 4 bases from J, the junction kept 5 bases outside the gene matches. The CDR3 nucleotides read TGTGCCAGCAGTTATAAGGGACAGGGCTATGGCTACACCTTC. It yields the protein CASSYKGQGYGYTF.

The genes are TRBV6-1 and TRBJ1-4; D uncertain. V was cut by 7 bases and J by 5 bases, with 11 bases left in between. This CDR3 is built from 13 residues. The germline V gene has CDR1 MNHNS and CDR2 SASEGT. In DNA form, the CDR3 reads TGTGCCAGCAAAGGGCCCTACAATGAAAAACTGTTTTTT. The encoded protein is CASKGPYNEKLFF.

The chain links TRBV7-9 to TRBJ1-1; the match to TRBD1 covers 8 bases. The CDR3 runs 20 residues. Germline V CDR1 and CDR2: SEHNR, FQNEAQ (reference sequence). V was clipped by 5 bases and J by 2 bases; unmatched bases: 22. CDR3 coding DNA: TGTGCCAGCAGCCCCCCGGGGAGAATCAGGGGGCGCTTGGCAAACACTGAAGCTTTCTTT. Amino acid sequence: CASSPPGRIRGRLANTEAFF.

This clonotype has ten or more counts. The V and J genes are TRBV12-3 or TRBV12-4 and TRBJ1-1, with D uncertain. The CDR3 contains 14 residues. Trimming cost V 3 bases and J 1 base, with 9 bases left between them. CDR3 nucleotide sequence: TGTGCCAGCAGTTTCGGCCGGGCGAACACTGAAGCTTTCTTT. Protein: CASSFGRANTEAFF.

V is TRBV2 and J is TRBJ2-2; D is unresolved. This CDR3 has 13 amino acids. V gave up 6 bases and J gave up 6 bases, with 11 bases separating them. Germline-derived CDR1 and CDR2 are SNHLY and FYNNEI. The CDR3 loop is CASRSDAAGELFF. DNA for the CDR3: TGTGCCAGCAGATCAGACGCAGCCGGGGAGCTGTTTTTT.

In its sample, this clonotype was seen many times. The V gene is TRBV11-2, the J gene TRBJ2-1; D is uncertain. Germline V gene lookup returns CDR1 SGHAT and CDR2 FQNNGV. The CDR3 is 14 amino acids. V lost 5 bases and J lost 4, with 12 bases in between. The CDR3: CASSPTRTYNEQFF. In nucleotides, the CDR3 is TGTGCCAGCAGCCCGACCCGGACGTACAATGAGCAGTTCTTC.